This T cell receptor (beta chain) comes out of a study of blood T cells in healthy people across ages. A second PCR, run for 7 to 11 cycles, used a sample-barcoded 5' primer plus a J-beta primer mix. Each CDR3 protein is one row after TCRdb ran MiXCR on the 5' RACE reads. Counted here are 700,000 to 850,000 distinct CDR3 sequences, around 36% occurring once; the ten biggest clones make up under 15%. This clonotype has just a few counts. What it recognizes is unknown. General study results and limits: Conclusively comparing naive with antigen-experienced cells was impossible with unsorted PBMCs. A roughly linear age-dependent decrease characterized TCR beta diversity per million T cells.

The length of the CDR3 is 16 residues. CDR1 is MNHEY and CDR2 is SVGAGI in the germline V gene. V was cut by 2 bases and J by 0 bases, with 8 bases left in between. The J gene is TRBJ1-6, the V gene TRBV6-5, with D uncertain. The sequence came from a man younger than 35 in good health. The sequenced sample consisted of blood. This chain's CDR3 is CASSYRESSYNSPLHF. The CDR3 nucleotides are TGTGCCAGCAGTTACCGAGAGAGCTCCTATAATTCACCCCTCCACTTT.